Below are 9 T cell receptor beta chains sequenced from a single sample in a study of blood T cell repertoires in COVID-19. Assay used: immunoSEQ multiplex PCR; TCRdb lists only in-frame clones, some missing. This sample has fewer than 300,000 clones, with 80% to 90% found just once. The sample was PBMCs or T cells enriched from blood (not recorded which). The receptor source for this set is a woman aged 25 to 45 who had recovered from COVID-19.

The chain employs TRBV5-1 and TRBJ1-5; tentatively, D is TRBD1 (6 bases). From germline, CDR1 is SGHRS and CDR2 YFSETQ. V was pared by 4 bases and J by 3 bases, with 14 bases between. This CDR3 region has 15 residues. CDR3 DNA sequence: TGCGCCAGCAGCCTAACCGCGGGGGCCAATCAGCCCCAGCATTTT. Protein: CASSLTAGANQPQHF.

V is TRBV7-6 and J is TRBJ1-5; D uncertain. Germline lookup yields CDR1 SGHVS and CDR2 FNYEAQ. Deletions cut 2 bases from V and 2 bases from J, with 13 bases between. This CDR3 region has 16 residues. CDR3 sequence: CASSLTSWACNQPQHF. CDR3 nucleotides: TGTGCCAGCAGCTTAACCTCCTGGGCTTGCAATCAGCCCCAGCATTTT.

The gene calls are TRBV7-6 and TRBJ2-7, with 9 nucleotides matching TRBD1. The length of the CDR3 is 15 residues. The ends lost 5 bases at V and 3 bases at J; junction bases unmatched: 8. The germline V gene encodes CDR1 SGHVS and CDR2 FNYEAQ. The CDR3 coding sequence is TGTGCCAGCAGCCCCTCCGGGACAGGGCACTACGAGCAGTACTTC. This codes for CASSPSGTGHYEQYF.

The gene calls are TRBV3-1 (or the pseudogene TRBV3-2) and TRBJ2-5; D is unresolved. CDR3 length: 14 amino acids. Germline CDR1 LGHDT, CDR2 YNNKEL (reference sequence). The germline V and J ends were trimmed by 2 bases and 4 bases, with 11 bases remaining between them. This CDR3 reads CASSQWLPGETQYF. CDR3 DNA sequence: TGTGCCAGCAGCCAATGGCTACCGGGAGAGACCCAGTACTTC.

The chain combines TRBV7-2 with TRBJ2-7, with 13 bases identical to TRBD2. Germline assignment: CDR1 SGHTA and CDR2 FQGNSA. With 5 bases clipped from V and 7 bases from J, the junction kept 8 bases outside the gene matches. The CDR3 extends over 15 amino acids. CDR3 amino acids: CASSLLAGGPGEQYF. CDR3 DNA: TGTGCCAGCAGCCTACTAGCGGGAGGGCCGGGGGAGCAGTACTTC.

This sequence joins TRBV10-1 and TRBJ2-7; 9 positions agree with TRBD1. Germline CDR1 reads WNHNN; CDR2 reads SYGVQD (reference sequence). The V segment lost 8 bases and the J segment 5 bases; nucleotides outside the gene matches: 7. The CDR3 extends over 13 amino acids. The CDR3 spells CASVGDRGNEQYF. Here the CDR3 DNA reads TGCGCCAGCGTAGGAGACAGGGGGAACGAGCAGTACTTC.

The chain carries TRBV10-3 and TRBJ1-1; TRBD1 is a possible D gene (6 bases). Germline V CDR1 and CDR2: ENHRY, SYGVKD. The CDR3 sequence is 16 residues long. The V end lost 10 bases, the J end lost 0 bases, and 21 bases lay between the germline ends. In DNA form, the CDR3 reads TGTGCCACCACAGAGTTCGGACAGCAAATGAACACTGAAGCTTTCTTT. Encoded protein: CATTEFGQQMNTEAFF.

This clone was detected only once. This chain connects TRBV28 to TRBJ1-2; D is unclear. CDR3 size: 13 residues. Germline V CDR1 and CDR2: MDHEN, SYDVKM. Trimming shortened V by 5 bases and J by 2 bases, and 9 bases separated the two germline ends. The CDR3, as DNA: TGTGCCAGCAGTCCCCTGCGGAACTATGGCTACACCTTC. It yields the protein CASSPLRNYGYTF.

The CDR3 nucleotides read TGCAGTGCCAGTATACAGGGGCCAAGCAATCAGCCCCAGCATTTT. As protein: CSASIQGPSNQPQHF. This rearrangement joins TRBV20-1 to TRBJ1-5; 7 bases match TRBD1. The CDR3 has 15 residues. After removal of 6 bases from V and 1 base from J, the junction contained 9 bases not matched to a gene. Germline CDR1 reads DFQATT; CDR2 reads SNEGSKA (reference sequence).